One TCR beta chain is described in this entry. V was pared by 0 bases and J by 2 bases, with 16 bases of the junction left unmatched. The CDR3 loop spans 20 amino acids. CDR1 and CDR2 from the germline V gene are MNHNS and SASEGT. This sample was included in a study of blood T cell repertoires in COVID-19. Looking at the study overall: Some COVID-19 samples were acute and others convalescent; all came from the United States, Italy and Spain. Sources were T cells, B-cell-depleted T cells, or PBMCs; the material itself was cDNA or gDNA.

In the original workflow: Researchers report that nucleated cell counts were estimated from reference gene primer amplification. The table came from immunoSEQ multiplex PCR; TCRdb's copy has only in-frame clones and leaves some out. Clone size and the V and J calls come from that table; the DNA yielded D and trimming. The table records 100,000 to 150,000 clones, about 72% of them present only once. The sample consisted of peripheral blood. The chain employs TRBV6-1 and TRBJ2-7, with TRBD2 identical over 10 bases. The receptor's source is a woman aged 70-85 years with acute or convalescent COVID-19. This CDR3 is CASSEALWLAGVRVAYEQYF. Written as DNA, the CDR3 is TGTGCCAGCAGTGAAGCGCTATGGCTAGCGGGAGTCAGGGTGGCCTACGAGCAGTACTTC.